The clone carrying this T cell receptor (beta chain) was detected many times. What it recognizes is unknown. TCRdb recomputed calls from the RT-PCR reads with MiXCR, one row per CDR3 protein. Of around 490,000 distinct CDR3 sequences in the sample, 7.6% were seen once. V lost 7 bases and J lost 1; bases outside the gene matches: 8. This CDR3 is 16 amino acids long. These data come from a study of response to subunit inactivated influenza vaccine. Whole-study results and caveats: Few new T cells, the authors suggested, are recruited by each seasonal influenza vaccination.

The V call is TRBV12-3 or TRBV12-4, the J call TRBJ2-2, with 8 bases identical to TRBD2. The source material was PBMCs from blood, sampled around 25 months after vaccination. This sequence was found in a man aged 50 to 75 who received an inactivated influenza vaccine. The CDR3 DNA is TGTGCCAGCAACCCCGGAGCGGGGGTGAACACCGGGGAGCTGTTTTTT. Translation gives CASNPGAGVNTGELFF.